The text below deals with one T cell receptor (beta chain). Measured with immunoSEQ multiplex PCR; TCRdb has only the in-frame clones, and not every one. The sample consists of about 230,000 clones, about 91% of them appearing once. These data come from a study of blood T cell repertoires in COVID-19. Germline lookup yields CDR1 SGHDN and CDR2 FVKESK. Trimming removed 5 bases from V and 4 bases from J, with 11 bases in between. The CDR3 runs 13 residues. The material sequenced was PBMCs or T cells enriched from blood (not recorded which). This TCR came from a woman aged 40 to 50 with acute COVID-19. The chain combines TRBV14 with TRBJ1-2, with D perhaps matching TRBD1 (5 bases). The CDR3 loop reads CASSNQGVYGYTF. CDR3 DNA: TGTGCCAGCAGCAACCAGGGTGTCTATGGCTACACCTTC.